Listed here are 7 T cell receptor beta chains from one sample, sequenced in a study of blood T cells in healthy people across ages. The second PCR ran about 6 to 11 cycles with a sample-barcoded 5' primer and J-beta primers. TCRdb re-called the 5' RACE reads with MiXCR, one entry per CDR3 protein. The repertoire includes around 2 million distinct CDR3 sequences, about two fifths of them detected once, and about 21% sits in the top ten. Source material: blood. These receptors all come from a human donor in good health.

The chain links TRBV7-2 to TRBJ2-1; 10 nucleotides line up with TRBD2. Germline CDR1 SGHTA, CDR2 FQGNSA. This CDR3 has 15 amino acids. Germline trimming cut 1 base from V and 8 bases from J; bases unmatched to any gene: 5. This chain's CDR3 is CASSLEAGGQDEQFF. The CDR3 bases are TGTGCCAGCAGCTTAGAAGCGGGGGGGCAGGATGAGCAGTTCTTC.

The chain joins TRBV6-2 or TRBV6-3 to TRBJ2-5, with D perhaps assigned TRBD1 or TRBD2 (5 bases each). CDR1 is MNHEY, CDR2 SVGEGT, per germline. The CDR3 contains 13 residues. V was shortened by 7 bases and J by 5 bases, with 14 bases between the two germline ends. CDR3: CASNPRDGETQYF. In nucleotides, the CDR3 is TGTGCCAGCAACCCTCGGGACGGGGAGACCCAGTACTTC.

This chain connects TRBV10-3 to TRBJ1-2; 8 positions agree with TRBD1. Germline trimming cut 7 bases from V and 6 bases from J; bases unmatched to any gene: 19. This CDR3 contains 17 residues. Germline CDR1 is ENHRY and CDR2 is SYGVKD. This CDR3 is CAIIRSPDGQGADGYTF. CDR3 sequence (DNA): TGTGCCATCATCCGAAGCCCAGACGGGCAGGGGGCGGATGGCTACACCTTC.

This clonotype was seen more than once but under ten times. The chain is built from TRBV2 and TRBJ2-4; 7 positions match TRBD1. Unmatched junction bases numbered 5, after V lost 4 bases and J lost 8 bases. CDR3 length equals 13 residues. Germline V lookup: CDR1 SNHLY, CDR2 FYNNEI. CDR3 in DNA: TGTGCCAGCAGTGGTGACAGGGTGGACATTCAGTACTTC. It specifies CASSGDRVDIQYF. The variable domain in full, with the rest retrieved from reference TRBV2 and TRBJ2-4, is EPEVTQTPSHQVTQMGQEVILRCVPISNHLYFYWYRQILGQKVEFLVSFYNNEISEKSEIFDDQFSVERPDGSNFTLKIRSTKLEDSAMYFCASSGDRVDIQYFGAGTRLSVL.

This CDR3 is CASSFGGSRSNEQFF. CDR3 coding DNA: TGTGCCAGCAGCTTCGGGGGCTCAAGGTCCAATGAGCAGTTCTTC. The genes are TRBV7-2 and TRBJ2-1; possibly TRBD1 or TRBD2 for D (6 bases each). Trimming removed 3 bases from V and 6 bases from J, with 15 bases in between. The CDR3 covers 15 residues. Per the germline V gene, CDR1 is SGHTA and CDR2 is FQGNSA. Full variable domain (rest looked up from reference TRBV7-2 and TRBJ2-1): GAGVSQSPSNKVTEKGKDVELRCDPISGHTALYWYRQSLGQGLEFLIYFQGNSAPDKSGLPSDRFSAERTGGSVSTLTIQRTQQEDSAVYLCASSFGGSRSNEQFFGPGTRLTVL.

This rearrangement joins TRBV14 to TRBJ2-1; D is unresolved. Trimming left V 0 bases short and J 0 bases short, with 6 bases between. Germline assignment: CDR1 SGHDN and CDR2 FVKESK. The CDR3 runs to 15 residues. The CDR3 is CASSQDSDSYNEQFF. Here the CDR3 DNA reads TGTGCCAGCAGCCAAGACTCTGACTCCTACAATGAGCAGTTCTTC. The variable domain in full, with the rest retrieved from reference TRBV14 and TRBJ2-1, is EAGVTQFPSHSVIEKGQTVTLRCDPISGHDNLYWYRRVMGKEIKFLLHFVKESKQDESGMPNNRFLAERTGGTYSTLKVQPAELEDSGVYFCASSQDSDSYNEQFFGPGTRLTVL.

The chain links TRBV7-2 to TRBJ1-4, with D unclear. The CDR3 has 13 amino acids. Germline assignment: CDR1 SGHTA and CDR2 FQGNSA. V lost 5 bases to trimming and J lost 8 bases, with 12 bases between them. The chain's CDR3 is CASSPNYGEKLFF. CDR3 DNA sequence: TGTGCCAGCAGCCCTAATTACGGGGAAAAACTGTTTTTT.